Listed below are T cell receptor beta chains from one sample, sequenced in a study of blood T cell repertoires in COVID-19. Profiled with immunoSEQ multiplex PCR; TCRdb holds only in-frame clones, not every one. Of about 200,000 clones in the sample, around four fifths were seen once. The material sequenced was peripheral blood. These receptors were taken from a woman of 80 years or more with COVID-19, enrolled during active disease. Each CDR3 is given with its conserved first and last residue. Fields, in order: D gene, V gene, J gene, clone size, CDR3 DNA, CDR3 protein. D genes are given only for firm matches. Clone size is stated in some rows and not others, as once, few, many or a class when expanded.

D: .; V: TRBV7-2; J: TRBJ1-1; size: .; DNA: TGTGCCAGCAGCTTAGCTGGGAGGGGGGCTGAAGCTTTCTTT; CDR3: CASSLAGRGAEAFF
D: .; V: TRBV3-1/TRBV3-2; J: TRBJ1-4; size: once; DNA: TGTGCCAGCAGCCAAGATTGGCGGCAGCCACCGTTTTTT; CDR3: CASSQDWRQPPFF
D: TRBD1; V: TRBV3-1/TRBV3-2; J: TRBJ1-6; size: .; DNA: TGTGCCAGCAGCCAAGGGGACAGGGGCTATAATTCACCCCTCCACTTT; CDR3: CASSQGDRGYNSPLHF
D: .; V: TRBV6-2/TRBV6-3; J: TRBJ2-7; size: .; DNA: TGTGCCAGCAGTTACTCGGAAGGGAGGAACGAGCAGTACTTC; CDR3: CASSYSEGRNEQYF
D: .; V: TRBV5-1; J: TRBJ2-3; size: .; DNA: TGCGCCAGCAGCTTGGGAGCCGGCACAGATACGCAGTATTTT; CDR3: CASSLGAGTDTQYF
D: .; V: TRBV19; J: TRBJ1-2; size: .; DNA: TGTGCCAGTAGTATAGATCGGAGCTATGGCTACACCTTC; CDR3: CASSIDRSYGYTF
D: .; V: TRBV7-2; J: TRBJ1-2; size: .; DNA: TGTGCCAGCAGCTTAGTGATGCGGGCAGGCGGCTACACCTTC; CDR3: CASSLVMRAGGYTF
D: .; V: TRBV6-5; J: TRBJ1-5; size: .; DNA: TGTGCCAGCAGTTCAACAGGGATAACGGCGCAGCCCCAGCATTTT; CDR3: CASSSTGITAQPQHF
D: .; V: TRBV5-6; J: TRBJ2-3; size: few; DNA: TGTGCCAGCAGCTTGCCCGCGGAAGATACGCAGTATTTT; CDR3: CASSLPAEDTQYF
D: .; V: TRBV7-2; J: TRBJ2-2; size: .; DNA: TGTGCCAGCTGGGGGGGGCAGCTGAACACCGGGGAGCTGTTTTTT; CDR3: CASWGGQLNTGELFF
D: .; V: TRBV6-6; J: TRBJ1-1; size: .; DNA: TGTGCCAGCACGGAGGGGTTTGAAGCTTTCTTT; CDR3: CASTEGFEAFF
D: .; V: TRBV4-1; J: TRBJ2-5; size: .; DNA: TGCGCCAGCAGGGCAGGCGGGGCGGGAACCCAGTACTTC; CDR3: CASRAGGAGTQYF
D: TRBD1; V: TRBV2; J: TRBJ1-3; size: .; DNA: TGTGCCAGCAGTGGAAGGACAGGGGGCTCTGGAAACACCATATATTTT; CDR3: CASSGRTGGSGNTIYF
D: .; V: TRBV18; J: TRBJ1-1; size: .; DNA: TGTGCCAGCTTACTCAACAGGGCGGACACTGAAGCTTTCTTT; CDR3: CASLLNRADTEAFF
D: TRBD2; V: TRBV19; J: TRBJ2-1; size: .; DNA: TGTGCCAGTACCAGAGGAAGCGGGAGGGACTACAATGAGCAGTTCTTC; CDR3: CASTRGSGRDYNEQFF
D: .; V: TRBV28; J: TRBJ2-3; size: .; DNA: TGTGCCAGCAGTTTAGGCAACACAGATACGCAGTATTTT; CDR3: CASSLGNTDTQYF
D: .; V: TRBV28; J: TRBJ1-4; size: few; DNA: TGTGCCAGCAGTCCTCAGGGGTCGGGTGAAAAACTGTTTTTT; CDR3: CASSPQGSGEKLFF
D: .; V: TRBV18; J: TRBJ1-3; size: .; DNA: TGTGCCAGCTCACTATTGACAGCGAGCTCTGGAAACACCATATATTTT; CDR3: CASSLLTASSGNTIYF
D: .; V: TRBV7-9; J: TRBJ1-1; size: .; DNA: TGTGCCAGCAGCTTAGGGGGGCTCAACACTGAAGCTTTCTTT; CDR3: CASSLGGLNTEAFF
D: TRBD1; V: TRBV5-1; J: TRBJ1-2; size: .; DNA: TGCGCCAGCAGCTCATACCGGGACAGGGATGGCTACACCTTC; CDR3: CASSSYRDRDGYTF
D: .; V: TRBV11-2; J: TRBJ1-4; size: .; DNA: TGTGCCAGCAGCCTCGGTCGGGGTGGAAAACTGTTTTTT; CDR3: CASSLGRGGKLFF
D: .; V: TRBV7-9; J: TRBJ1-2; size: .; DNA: TGTGCCAGCAGCTTAGGCCCTCAGGATGGGAGAGGCTACACCTTC; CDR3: CASSLGPQDGRGYTF
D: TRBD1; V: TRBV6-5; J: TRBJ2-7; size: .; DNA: TGTGCCAGCAGTTACGACAGGGGGTCCTACGAGCAGTACTTC; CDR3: CASSYDRGSYEQYF
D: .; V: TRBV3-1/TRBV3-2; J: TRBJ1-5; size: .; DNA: TGTGCCAGCAGCCAACCCGGGCAGGCGGGTCAGCCCCAGCATTTT; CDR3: CASSQPGQAGQPQHF
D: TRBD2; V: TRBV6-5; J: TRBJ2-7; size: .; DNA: TGTGCCAGCAGTTACCTAGCGGGAGCCTACGAGCAGTACTTC; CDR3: CASSYLAGAYEQYF
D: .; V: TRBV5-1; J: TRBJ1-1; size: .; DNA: TGCGCCAGCAGCCTAGGAGGACGCACTGAAGCTTTCTTT; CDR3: CASSLGGRTEAFF